A single sample is the source of the 14 T cell receptor beta chains below, sequenced in a study of blood T cell repertoires in COVID-19. Assay: immunoSEQ multiplex PCR; the TCRdb copy retains only in-frame clones and omits some. The repertoire includes 180,000 or so clones, 70% to 85% of them detected once, and 6.5% to 7% sits in the top ten. The sequenced material came from peripheral blood. These receptors came from a human donor with acute or convalescent COVID-19. The donor label of this sample is uncertain.

V is TRBV5-1 and J is TRBJ2-1; 8 bases match TRBD2. There are 13 residues in the CDR3. The V segment lost 5 bases and the J segment 5 bases; nucleotides outside the gene matches: 3. In germline, CDR1 is SGHRS, CDR2 YFSETQ. The CDR3 DNA sequence: TGCGCCAGCAGTCGGGAGGGGAACAATGAGCAGTTCTTC. Amino acid sequence: CASSREGNNEQFF. The whole variable domain, remainder taken from reference TRBV5-1 and TRBJ2-1, is KAGVTQTPRYLIKTRGQQVTLSCSPISGHRSVSWYQQTPGQGLQFLFEYFSETQRNKGNFPGRFSGRQFSNSRSEMNVSTLELGDSALYLCASSREGNNEQFFGPGTRLTVL.

V and J are TRBV2 and TRBJ2-3, with 7 nucleotides matching TRBD2. After removal of 6 bases from V and 0 bases from J, the junction contained 6 bases not matched to a gene. Germline CDR1 reads SNHLY; CDR2 reads FYNNEI. This CDR3 is built from 15 residues. The CDR3 reads CASSRSGTSTDTQYF. The CDR3 nucleotides are TGTGCCAGCAGCCGCAGCGGGACTAGCACAGATACGCAGTATTTT.

The V and J genes are TRBV6-5 and TRBJ2-1; TRBD2 aligns across 12 bases. The germline V gene encodes CDR1 MNHEY and CDR2 SVGAGI. CDR3 length: 14 amino acids. Unmatched junction bases numbered 6, after V lost 10 bases and J lost 5 bases. The CDR3: CANSLAGGHNEQFF. The CDR3 DNA is TGTGCCAACTCACTAGCGGGAGGCCACAATGAGCAGTTCTTC.

V usage is TRBV2 and J usage is TRBJ1-1; unclear D gene. V was shortened by 7 bases and J by 8 bases, with 17 bases between the two germline ends. This CDR3 has 13 residues. The germline V gene encodes CDR1 SNHLY and CDR2 FYNNEI. The CDR3 region has the DNA TGTGCCAGCAAACCCGGTTGGGCATCAGAAGCTTTCTTT. Translating gives CASKPGWASEAFF.

This clone was seen a few times. The CDR3 DNA reads as TGTGCCAGTAGTATAACAGGAATTAATTCACCCCTCCACTTT. Its translation is CASSITGINSPLHF. V is TRBV19 and J is TRBJ1-6, with TRBD1 as a possible D gene (5 bases). Between the trimmed V and J ends, which lost 2 bases and 6 bases, there was a span of 8 bases. The CDR3 loop spans 14 amino acids. Germline CDR1 reads LNHDA; CDR2 reads SQIVND (reference sequence).

The V gene is TRBV7-2, the J gene TRBJ2-7, with TRBD2 identical over 8 bases. CDR3 length: 14 amino acids. V shed 1 base and J 7 bases; nucleotides not matched to a gene: 6. Looked up from germline, CDR1 is SGHTA and CDR2 is FQGNSA. The DNA for the CDR3 is TGTGCCAGCAGCTTAGGGTGGCGCGGGGGGGAGCAGTACTTC. Its translation: CASSLGWRGGEQYF.

The genes are TRBV2 and TRBJ1-2, with TRBD1 matching 9 bases. This CDR3 spans 14 amino acids. The germline CDR1 and CDR2 sequences are SNHLY and FYNNEI. The trim removed 5 bases at V and 7 bases at J, leaving 8 bases unmatched. CDR3 amino acids: CASSPWTGEAGYTF. DNA of the CDR3: TGTGCCAGCAGTCCTTGGACAGGGGAGGCTGGCTACACCTTC.

The rearrangement uses TRBV3-1 (or the pseudogene TRBV3-2) and TRBJ2-2; D gene uncertain. Germline V gene lookup returns CDR1 LGHDT and CDR2 YNNKEL (reference sequence). The CDR3 is 19 amino acids. Trimming removed 0 bases from V and 7 bases from J, with 24 bases in between. The CDR3 region has the DNA TGTGCCAGCAGCCAAGATGTCTTCCGGTCAAATAGAAGAGACGGGGAGCTGTTTTTT. Translated, it gives CASSQDVFRSNRRDGELFF.

The chain carries TRBV5-1 and TRBJ2-3; 8 bases are a match to TRBD2. Germline lookup yields CDR1 SGHRS and CDR2 YFSETQ. The V and J ends lost 2 bases and 0 bases, in that order; junction bases with no gene match: 17. The CDR3 contains 20 residues. The CDR3 nucleotides are TGCGCCAGCAGCTTACTACTGCCGGACTGGAGCGGGAGAAGCACAGATACGCAGTATTTT. It translates to CASSLLLPDWSGRSTDTQYF.

This chain uses TRBV6-1 with TRBJ1-4; 9 bases line up with TRBD1. The CDR3 totals 14 residues. Germline trimming cut 1 base from V and 8 bases from J; bases unmatched to any gene: 2. CDR1 and CDR2 from the germline V gene are MNHNS and SASEGT. CDR3 DNA: TGTGCCAGCAGTGAAGGTGGGACAGGGGAAAAACTGTTTTTT. It translates to CASSEGGTGEKLFF.

V and J are TRBV7-2 and TRBJ1-1; the D gene is possibly TRBD1 (6 bases). There are 14 residues in the CDR3. The germline V and J ends were trimmed by 1 base and 6 bases, with 12 bases remaining between them. Germline-derived CDR1 and CDR2 are SGHTA and FQGNSA. CDR3 in amino acids: CASSLGTAYAEAFF. DNA for the CDR3: TGTGCCAGCAGCTTAGGGACAGCATACGCTGAAGCTTTCTTT. The full variable domain, with the rest looked up from reference TRBV7-2 and TRBJ1-1, is GAGVSQSPSNKVTEKGKDVELRCDPISGHTALYWYRQSLGQGLEFLIYFQGNSAPDKSGLPSDRFSAERTGGSVSTLTIQRTQQEDSAVYLCASSLGTAYAEAFFGQGTRLTVV.

The chain carries TRBV6-5 and TRBJ2-2; D uncertain. V was cut by 7 bases and J by 4 bases, with 10 bases left in between. The germline CDR1 and CDR2 sequences are MNHEY and SVGAGI. The CDR3 contains 13 residues. The DNA for the CDR3 is TGTGCCAGCACCACCCCCGGCACCGGGGAGCTGTTTTTT. Protein: CASTTPGTGELFF.

The rearrangement uses TRBV28 and TRBJ1-4; 8 nucleotides line up with TRBD1. Losses at the gene ends were 9 bases for V and 5 bases for J; bases not matched to a gene: 5. This CDR3 comprises 13 residues. Germline V lookup: CDR1 MDHEN, CDR2 SYDVKM. In DNA, the CDR3 is TGTGCCAGTCGCACAGGGGGGAATGAAAAACTGTTTTTT. It yields the protein CASRTGGNEKLFF.

The chain couples TRBV10-3 to TRBJ1-1, with 9 positions matching TRBD1. The germline V gene encodes CDR1 ENHRY and CDR2 SYGVKD. With V trimmed by 3 bases and J by 0 bases, 5 bases remained unmatched. The CDR3 runs 16 residues. The CDR3 nucleotides are TGTGCCATCAGTGAAGGGGGACAGGGATTGAACACTGAAGCTTTCTTT. It specifies CAISEGGQGLNTEAFF.